These 13 T cell receptor beta chains were all obtained from the same sample, sequenced in a study of shared T cell receptors in the human thymus. Method: immunoSEQ multiplex PCR; TCRdb's copy keeps in-frame clones and lacks some. The sample shows over 450,000 clones, around 82% of them seen only once. This sample was also put to use in a study of human thymus T cells.

Source material: thymocytes. The receptors originated from a boy under two years old with a congenital heart defect.

The V and J genes are TRBV7-9 and TRBJ2-6; D ambiguous. Germline V gives CDR1 SEHNR, CDR2 FQNEAQ (reference sequence). The V and J ends lost 7 bases and 13 bases respectively, with 14 bases between them. The CDR3 runs 12 residues. The CDR3 DNA sequence: TGTGCCAGCACCCCTACCCGCAAGGTCCTGACTTTC. Translation gives CASTPTRKVLTF. Full variable domain (outside the CDR3, taken from reference TRBV7-9 and TRBJ2-6): DTGVSQNPRHKITKRGQNVTFRCDPISEHNRLYWYRQTLGQGPEFLTYFQNEAQLEKSRLLSDRFSAERPKGSFSTLEIQRTEQGDSAMYLCASTPTRKVLTFGAGSRLTVL.

The chain uses TRBV4-1 and TRBJ1-1; D perhaps matches TRBD1 (5 bases). The CDR3 has 13 amino acids. Germline V CDR1 and CDR2: MGHRA, YSYEKL. V lost 3 bases and J lost 7, with 12 bases in between. The CDR3 spells CASSHSRDSEAFF. In DNA form, the CDR3 reads TGCGCCAGCAGCCACAGTAGAGACAGTGAAGCTTTCTTT.

The chain uses TRBV11-2 and TRBJ2-2, with no clear D. The germline gives CDR1 SGHAT, CDR2 FQNNGV. CDR3 length: 16 residues. V dropped 6 bases and J dropped 6 bases, with 20 bases sitting between them. CDR3 nucleotides: TGTGCCAGCAGTCGACTCGCGAGATGCCCCCCCGGGGAGCTGTTTTTT. Protein product: CASSRLARCPPGELFF.

V usage is TRBV5-4 and J usage is TRBJ2-5, with TRBD2 matching over 8 bases. Trimming at V came to 0 bases and at J to 7 bases, leaving 11 bases not matched to a gene. The CDR3 is 16 amino acids. Per the germline V gene, CDR1 is SGHNT and CDR2 is YYREEE (reference sequence). The CDR3: CASSLVSGAFEGTQYF. The CDR3 DNA reads TGTGCCAGCAGCTTGGTTAGCGGGGCCTTCGAGGGGACCCAGTACTTC.

In its sample, this clone was seen a few times. The chain uses TRBV14 and TRBJ1-4; TRBD1 agrees at 9 bases. CDR1 and CDR2 from the germline V gene are SGHDN and FVKESK. The ends lost 1 base at V and 6 bases at J; junction bases unmatched: 6. The CDR3 is 16 amino acids. The CDR3 nucleotides are TGTGCCAGCAGCCAAGTCTACAGGGGGCGCGATGAAAAACTGTTTTTT. Translation gives CASSQVYRGRDEKLFF.

The chain couples TRBV4-3 to TRBJ1-4; tentative D call: TRBD1 (5 bases). CDR1 LGHNA and CDR2 YSLEER come from the germline V gene. This CDR3 comprises 18 residues. V was clipped by 0 bases and J by 0 bases, with 14 bases between them. CDR3 nucleotide sequence: TGCGCCAGCAGCCAAGATCTCCACAGGAGCGCAACTAATGAAAAACTGTTTTTT. This encodes CASSQDLHRSATNEKLFF.

The chain carries TRBV19 and TRBJ2-1; 16 bases line up with TRBD2. This CDR3 has 20 amino acids. Looked up from germline, CDR1 is LNHDA and CDR2 is SQIVND (reference sequence). V was clipped by 8 bases and J by 6 bases; unmatched bases: 19. CDR3 sequence: CASSLGTSGRAPLVFNEQFF. The CDR3 DNA is TGTGCCAGTTCCCTTGGGACTAGCGGGAGGGCCCCTTTGGTCTTCAATGAGCAGTTCTTC.

Note on this clone: Its ends do not fully match the called genes, so a read error is possible. This sequence joins TRBV29-1 and TRBJ2-1, with 8 bases lining up with TRBD2. Germline loops: CDR1 SQVTM, CDR2 ANQGSEA. The CDR3 extends over 15 amino acids. CDR3 bases: TGCAGCGTTGAAGGAGGGCTAGCGGGCTACAATGCGCAGTTCTTC. This translates into CSVEGGLAGYNAQFF.

The V and J genes are TRBV6-4 and TRBJ2-6; D gene uncertain. Germline CDR1 reads MRHNA; CDR2 reads SNTAGT. Trimming pared 6 bases from V and 0 bases from J, leaving 9 bases between. There are 15 residues in the CDR3. The CDR3 DNA reads TGTGCCAGCAGGAGGATGGGCTCTGGGGCCAACGTCCTGACTTTC. It codes for CASRRMGSGANVLTF.

This sequence joins TRBV19 and TRBJ2-1; 13 bases map to TRBD2. V gave up 5 bases and J gave up 4 bases; unmatched junction bases: 11. There are 18 residues in the CDR3. Per germline, CDR1 LNHDA and CDR2 SQIVND (reference sequence). The CDR3 protein is CASSRDYPGLAGYNEQFF. The CDR3 DNA follows: TGTGCCAGTAGTCGAGATTACCCGGGACTAGCGGGGTACAATGAGCAGTTCTTC.

This chain uses TRBV4-3 with TRBJ2-7; a possible D gene is TRBD1 (6 bases). CDR1 is LGHNA and CDR2 is YSLEER in the germline V gene. The CDR3 sequence is 15 residues long. With 4 bases removed from V and 2 bases from J, the gap between germline ends came to 15 bases. The CDR3 is CASSLVGGTPYEQYF. The DNA of the CDR3 is TGCGCCAGCAGCCTCGTAGGGGGAACACCCTACGAGCAGTACTTC.

This clone was detected once. This chain links TRBV4-1 with TRBJ2-1, with 8 bases lining up with TRBD2. Germline trimming cut 0 bases from V and 1 base from J; bases unmatched to any gene: 11. Germline V gene data show CDR1 as MGHRA and CDR2 as YSYEKL. This CDR3 has 19 amino acids. CDR3 sequence: CASSQDLAASGYSYNEQFF. The CDR3 DNA is TGCGCCAGCAGCCAAGATTTGGCGGCTAGCGGGTATTCCTACAATGAGCAGTTCTTC.

The genes are TRBV5-5 and TRBJ2-5; TRBD1 matches 8 bases. This CDR3 contains 13 residues. The germline gives CDR1 SGHKS, CDR2 YYEKEE (reference sequence). V gave up 5 bases and J gave up 5 bases; unmatched junction bases: 5. The CDR3 loop is CASRATGDETQYF. In nucleotides, the CDR3 is TGTGCCAGCAGGGCGACAGGGGACGAGACCCAGTACTTC.